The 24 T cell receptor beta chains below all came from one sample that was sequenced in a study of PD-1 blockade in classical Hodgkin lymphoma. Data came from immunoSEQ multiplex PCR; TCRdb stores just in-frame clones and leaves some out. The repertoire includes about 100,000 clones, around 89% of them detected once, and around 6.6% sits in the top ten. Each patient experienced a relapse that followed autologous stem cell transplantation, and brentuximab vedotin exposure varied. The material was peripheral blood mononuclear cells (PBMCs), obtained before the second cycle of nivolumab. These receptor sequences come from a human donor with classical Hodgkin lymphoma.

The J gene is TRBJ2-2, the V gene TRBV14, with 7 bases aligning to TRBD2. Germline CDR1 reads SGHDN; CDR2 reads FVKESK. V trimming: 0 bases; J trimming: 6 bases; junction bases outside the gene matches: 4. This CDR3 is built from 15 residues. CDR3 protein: CASSQDLTSAGELFF. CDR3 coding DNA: TGTGCCAGCAGCCAAGACCTCACTAGCGCCGGGGAGCTGTTTTTT. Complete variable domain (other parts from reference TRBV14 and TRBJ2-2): EAGVTQFPSHSVIEKGQTVTLRCDPISGHDNLYWYRRVMGKEIKFLLHFVKESKQDESGMPNNRFLAERTGGTYSTLKVQPAELEDSGVYFCASSQDLTSAGELFFGEGSRLTVL.

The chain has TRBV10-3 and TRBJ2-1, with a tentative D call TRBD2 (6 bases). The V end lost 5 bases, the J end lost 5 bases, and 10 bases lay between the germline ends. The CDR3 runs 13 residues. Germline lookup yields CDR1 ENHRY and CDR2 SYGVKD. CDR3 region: CAISPGLHNEQFF. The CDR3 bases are TGTGCCATCAGTCCGGGACTCCACAATGAGCAGTTCTTC.

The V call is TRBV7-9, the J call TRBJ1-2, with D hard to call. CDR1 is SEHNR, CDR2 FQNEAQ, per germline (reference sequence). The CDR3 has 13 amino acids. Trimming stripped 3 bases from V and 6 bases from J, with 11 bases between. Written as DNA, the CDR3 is TGTGCCAGCAGCTTTGGAGCAAAGGATGGCTACACCTTC. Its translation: CASSFGAKDGYTF.

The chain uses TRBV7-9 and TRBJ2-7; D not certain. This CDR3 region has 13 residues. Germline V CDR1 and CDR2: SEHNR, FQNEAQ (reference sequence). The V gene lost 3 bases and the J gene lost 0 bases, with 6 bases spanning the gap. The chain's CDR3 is CASSFSSSYEQYF. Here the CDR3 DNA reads TGTGCCAGCAGCTTCTCCAGCTCCTACGAGCAGTACTTC.

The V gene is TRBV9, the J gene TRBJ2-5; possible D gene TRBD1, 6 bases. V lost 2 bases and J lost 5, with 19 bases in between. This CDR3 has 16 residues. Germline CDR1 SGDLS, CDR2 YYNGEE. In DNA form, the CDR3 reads TGTGCCAGCAGCGTCGGCCGCGTACAGGGAACGGAGACCCAGTACTTC. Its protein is CASSVGRVQGTETQYF.

The CDR3: CASSLSLGHNSPLHF. The CDR3 nucleotides read TGTGCCAGCAGCTTGTCCCTCGGCCATAATTCACCCCTCCACTTT. The rearrangement joins TRBV13 to TRBJ1-6; the D is unclear. Germline loops: CDR1 PRHDT, CDR2 FYEKMQ (reference sequence). The CDR3 length is 15 residues. V was cut by 3 bases and J by 5 bases, with 11 bases left in between.

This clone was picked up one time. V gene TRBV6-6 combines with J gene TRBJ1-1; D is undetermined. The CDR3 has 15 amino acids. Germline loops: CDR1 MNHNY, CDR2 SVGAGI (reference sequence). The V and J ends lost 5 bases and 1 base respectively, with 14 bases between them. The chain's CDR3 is CASSHADYKNTEAFF. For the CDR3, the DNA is TGTGCCAGCAGTCACGCCGACTACAAGAACACTGAAGCTTTCTTT.

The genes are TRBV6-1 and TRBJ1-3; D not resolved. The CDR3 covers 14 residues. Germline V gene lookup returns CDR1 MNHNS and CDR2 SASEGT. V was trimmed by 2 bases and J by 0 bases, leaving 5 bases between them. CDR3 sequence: CASSELSSGNTIYF. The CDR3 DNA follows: TGTGCCAGCAGTGAATTGAGCTCTGGAAACACCATATATTTT.

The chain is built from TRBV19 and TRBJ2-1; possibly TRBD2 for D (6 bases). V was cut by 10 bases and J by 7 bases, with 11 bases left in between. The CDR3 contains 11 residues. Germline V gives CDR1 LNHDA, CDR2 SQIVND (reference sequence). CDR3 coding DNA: TGTGCCATTGATCGGGGGAATGAGCAGTTCTTC. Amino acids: CAIDRGNEQFF.

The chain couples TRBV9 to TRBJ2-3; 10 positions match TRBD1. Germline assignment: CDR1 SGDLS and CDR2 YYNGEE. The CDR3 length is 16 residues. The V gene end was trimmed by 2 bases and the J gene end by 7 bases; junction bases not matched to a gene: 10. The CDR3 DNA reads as TGTGCCAGCAGCGTTTACGGGACAGGGGAGGTAAATACGCAGTATTTT. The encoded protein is CASSVYGTGEVNTQYF.

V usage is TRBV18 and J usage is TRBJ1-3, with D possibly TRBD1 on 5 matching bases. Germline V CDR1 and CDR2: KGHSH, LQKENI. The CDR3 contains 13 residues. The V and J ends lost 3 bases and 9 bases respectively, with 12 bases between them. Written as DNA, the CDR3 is TGTGCCAGCTCACCGCAACAGGACGGCACCATATATTTT. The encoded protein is CASSPQQDGTIYF.

The CDR3 protein is CASELHSNQPQHF. CDR3 nucleotide sequence: TGTGCCAGCGAGCTACATAGCAATCAGCCCCAGCATTTT. The chain uses TRBV19 and TRBJ1-5; no reliable D call. The germline V gene has CDR1 LNHDA and CDR2 SQIVND (reference sequence). V was shortened by 9 bases and J by 0 bases, with 9 bases between the two germline ends. CDR3 length equals 13 residues. The whole variable domain, filled in from reference TRBV19 and TRBJ1-5, reads DGGITQSPKYLFRKEGQNVTLSCEQNLNHDAMYWYRQDPGQGLRLIYYSQIVNDFQKGDIAEGYSVSREKKESFPLTVTSAQKNPTAFYLCASELHSNQPQHFGDGTRLSIL.

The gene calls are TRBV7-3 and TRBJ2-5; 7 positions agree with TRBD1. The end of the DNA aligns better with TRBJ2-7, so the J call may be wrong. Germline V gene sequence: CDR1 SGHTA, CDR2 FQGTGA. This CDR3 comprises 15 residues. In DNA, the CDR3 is TGTGCCAGCAGCTCGTCCTCCGGGACAGCCTACGAGCAGTACTTC. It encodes CASSSSSGTAYEQYF.

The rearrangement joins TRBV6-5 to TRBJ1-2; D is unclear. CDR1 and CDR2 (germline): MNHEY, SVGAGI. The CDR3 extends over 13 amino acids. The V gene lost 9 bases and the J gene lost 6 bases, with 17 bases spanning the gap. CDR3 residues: CASTGRAANGYTF. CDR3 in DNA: TGTGCCAGTACCGGGAGGGCCGCTAATGGCTACACCTTC.

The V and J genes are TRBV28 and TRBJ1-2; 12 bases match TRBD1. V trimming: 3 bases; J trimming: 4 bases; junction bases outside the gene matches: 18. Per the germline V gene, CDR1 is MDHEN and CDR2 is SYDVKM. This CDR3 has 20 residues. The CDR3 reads CASSFPGTGGSIRGGYGYTF. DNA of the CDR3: TGTGCCAGCAGTTTCCCCGGGACAGGGGGCAGTATCAGAGGGGGCTATGGCTACACCTTC.

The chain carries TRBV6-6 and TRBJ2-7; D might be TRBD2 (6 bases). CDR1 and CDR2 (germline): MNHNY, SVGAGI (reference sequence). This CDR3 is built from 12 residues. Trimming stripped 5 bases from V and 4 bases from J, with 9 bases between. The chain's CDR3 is CASSPSGYEQYF. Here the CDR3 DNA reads TGTGCCAGCAGTCCAAGCGGGTACGAGCAGTACTTC.

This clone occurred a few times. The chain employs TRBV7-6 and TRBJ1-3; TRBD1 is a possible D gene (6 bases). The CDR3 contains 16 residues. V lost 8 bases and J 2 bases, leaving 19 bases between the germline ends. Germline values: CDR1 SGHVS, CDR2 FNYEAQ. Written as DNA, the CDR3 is TGTGCCAGCCGACGAGGGGGAGGGAGGACTGGAAACACCATATATTTT. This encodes CASRRGGGRTGNTIYF.

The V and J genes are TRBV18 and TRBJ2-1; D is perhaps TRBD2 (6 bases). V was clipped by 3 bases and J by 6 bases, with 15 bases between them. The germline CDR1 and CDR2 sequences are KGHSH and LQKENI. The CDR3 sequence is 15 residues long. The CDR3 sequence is CASSPRPGLFNEQFF. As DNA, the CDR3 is TGTGCCAGCTCACCTCGGCCGGGACTTTTCAATGAGCAGTTCTTC. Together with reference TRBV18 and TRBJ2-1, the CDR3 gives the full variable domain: NAGVMQNPRHLVRRRGQEARLRCSPMKGHSHVYWYRQLPEEGLKFMVYLQKENIIDESGMPKERFSAEFPKEGPSILRIQQVVRGDSAAYFCASSPRPGLFNEQFFGPGTRLTVL.

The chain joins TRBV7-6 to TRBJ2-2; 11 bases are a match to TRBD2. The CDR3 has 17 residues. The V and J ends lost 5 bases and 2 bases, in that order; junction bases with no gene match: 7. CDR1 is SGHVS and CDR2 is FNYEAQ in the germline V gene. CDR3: CASSQGLAEINTGELFF. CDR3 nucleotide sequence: TGTGCCAGCAGCCAGGGACTAGCGGAGATAAACACCGGGGAGCTGTTTTTT.

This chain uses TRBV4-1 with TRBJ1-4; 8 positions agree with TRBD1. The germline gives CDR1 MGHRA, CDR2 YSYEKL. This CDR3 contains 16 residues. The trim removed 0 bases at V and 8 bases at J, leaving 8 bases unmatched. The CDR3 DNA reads TGCGCCAGCAGCCAAGATACTACAGGGGGTCTCGAAAAACTGTTTTTT. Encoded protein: CASSQDTTGGLEKLFF.

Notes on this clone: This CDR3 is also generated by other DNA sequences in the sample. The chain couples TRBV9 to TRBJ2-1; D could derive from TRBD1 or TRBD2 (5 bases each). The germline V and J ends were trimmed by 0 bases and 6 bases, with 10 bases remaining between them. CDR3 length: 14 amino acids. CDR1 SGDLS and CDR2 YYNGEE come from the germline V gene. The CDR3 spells CASSVVSGSNEQFF. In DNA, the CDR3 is TGTGCCAGCAGCGTAGTATCAGGGAGCAATGAGCAGTTCTTC.

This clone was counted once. CDR3 in DNA: TGTGCCAGCAGGGGATCTGGAAACACCATATATTTT. This encodes CASRGSGNTIYF. The chain combines TRBV6-1 with TRBJ1-3; D is unresolved. V gave up 6 bases and J gave up 1 base, with 4 bases separating them. The CDR3 totals 12 residues. Germline V CDR1 and CDR2: MNHNS, SASEGT.

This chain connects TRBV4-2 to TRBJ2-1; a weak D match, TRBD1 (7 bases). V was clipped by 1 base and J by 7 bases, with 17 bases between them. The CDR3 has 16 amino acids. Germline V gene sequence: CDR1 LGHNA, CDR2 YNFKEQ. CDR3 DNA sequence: TGTGCCAGCAGCCAAGGCGTGCAGGGGGGTTGGAATGAGCAGTTCTTC. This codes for CASSQGVQGGWNEQFF.

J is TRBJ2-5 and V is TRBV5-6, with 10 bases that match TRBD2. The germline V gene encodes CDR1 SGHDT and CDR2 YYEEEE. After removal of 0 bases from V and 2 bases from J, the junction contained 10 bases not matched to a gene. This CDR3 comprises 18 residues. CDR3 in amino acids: CASSLVWASGGKQETQYF. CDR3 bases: TGTGCCAGCAGCTTGGTGTGGGCTAGCGGGGGCAAACAAGAGACCCAGTACTTC.